One sample yielded the 22 T cell receptor beta chains listed below, sequenced in a study of identifying expanded T cells in peripheral blood. TCRdb's copy holds only in-frame clones and misses some; the assay was immunoSEQ multiplex PCR. The table has roughly 82,000 clones, roughly 81% seen once; the top ten hold under 20%. Input material: blood. These receptors were obtained from a person between 18 and 75 years old in good health.

This clone was seen a single time. This rearrangement joins TRBV28 to TRBJ1-5, with TRBD1 as a possible D gene (5 bases). Germline CDR1 reads MDHEN; CDR2 reads SYDVKM. The CDR3 spans 15 residues. The V gene lost 7 bases and the J gene lost 3 bases, with 16 bases spanning the gap. The CDR3 bases are TGTGCCAGCATCCTGAGCGGGACCGCCAATCAGCCCCAGCATTTT. The encoded protein is CASILSGTANQPQHF. The full variable domain, with the rest looked up from reference TRBV28 and TRBJ1-5, is DVKVTQSSRYLVKRTGEKVFLECVQDMDHENMFWYRQDPGLGLRLIYFSYDVKMKEKGDIPEGYSVSREKKERFSLILESASTNQTSMYLCASILSGTANQPQHFGDGTRLSIL.

The chain employs TRBV7-6 and TRBJ1-3; 7 bases are shared with TRBD1. Germline CDR1 and CDR2: SGHVS and FNYEAQ. There are 16 residues in the CDR3. V shed 7 bases and J 2 bases; nucleotides not matched to a gene: 11. This CDR3 reads CASNPAGQTAGNTIYF. In nucleotides, the CDR3 is TGTGCCAGCAACCCAGCGGGACAGACGGCTGGAAACACCATATATTTT.

This clone was seen once. V usage is TRBV19 and J usage is TRBJ2-3; TRBD2 aligns across 12 bases. CDR1 LNHDA and CDR2 SQIVND come from the germline V gene (reference sequence). Losses at the gene ends were 10 bases for V and 4 bases for J; bases not matched to a gene: 15. The CDR3 spans 17 residues. The CDR3 here is CATQGGASGRAADTQYF. The CDR3 bases are TGTGCCACCCAAGGAGGAGCTAGCGGGAGGGCCGCAGATACGCAGTATTTT. Full variable domain (missing parts from reference TRBV19 and TRBJ2-3): DGGITQSPKYLFRKEGQNVTLSCEQNLNHDAMYWYRQDPGQGLRLIYYSQIVNDFQKGDIAEGYSVSREKKESFPLTVTSAQKNPTAFYLCATQGGASGRAADTQYFGPGTRLTVL.

The gene calls are TRBV27 and TRBJ1-1; D perhaps matches TRBD1 (5 bases). This CDR3 spans 16 amino acids. Germline lookup yields CDR1 MNHEY and CDR2 SMNVEV (reference sequence). V was cut by 2 bases and J by 0 bases, with 13 bases left in between. The CDR3 loop is CASSLKGTIMNTEAFF. In DNA form, the CDR3 reads TGTGCCAGCAGTTTAAAAGGGACCATAATGAACACTGAAGCTTTCTTT.

This clone was observed once. The chain couples TRBV19 to TRBJ2-7; D gene ambiguous. V lost 2 bases to trimming and J lost 3 bases, with 11 bases between them. This CDR3 is 14 amino acids long. CDR1 LNHDA and CDR2 SQIVND come from the germline V gene (reference sequence). The CDR3 sequence: CASSITPNNYEQYF. In DNA form, the CDR3 reads TGTGCCAGTAGTATAACCCCAAATAACTACGAGCAGTACTTC.

This clone was seen a few times. V is TRBV6-4 and J is TRBJ2-3; D may be TRBD1 or TRBD2 (5 bases each). Trimming removed 6 bases from V and 1 base from J, with 14 bases in between. There are 15 residues in the CDR3. Germline CDR1 and CDR2: MRHNA and SNTAGT. CDR3 region: CASSVGVSGTDTQYF. The CDR3, as DNA: TGTGCCAGCAGCGTGGGGGTATCAGGCACAGATACGCAGTATTTT.

This chain uses TRBV5-4 with TRBJ2-7; a weak D match, TRBD2 (6 bases). The V gene lost 0 bases and the J gene lost 3 bases, with 13 bases spanning the gap. There are 15 residues in the CDR3. From germline, CDR1 is SGHNT and CDR2 YYREEE (reference sequence). CDR3 in DNA: TGTGCCAGCAGCTTGGATCCGGGAGCGGGCTACGAGCAGTACTTC. This codes for CASSLDPGAGYEQYF.

V usage is TRBV19 and J usage is TRBJ2-5; 7 nucleotides match TRBD1. V dropped 5 bases and J dropped 2; count of bases not matched to a gene: 2. The CDR3 contains 13 residues. Per germline, CDR1 LNHDA and CDR2 SQIVND (reference sequence). CDR3 bases: TGTGCCAGTAGTGAGACAGGGCAAGAGACCCAGTACTTC. Residues: CASSETGQETQYF.

The J gene is TRBJ1-2, the V gene TRBV4-2, with D possibly being TRBD1 (5 bases). Germline-derived CDR1 and CDR2 are LGHNA and YNFKEQ. V shed 0 bases and J shed 3 bases, with 11 bases lying between them. The CDR3 runs 15 residues. The CDR3 protein is CASSQDLSGDYGYTF. The CDR3 DNA is TGTGCCAGCAGCCAAGATCTCTCGGGGGACTATGGCTACACCTTC.

The rearrangement joins TRBV6-5 to TRBJ2-7; a weak D match, TRBD2 (7 bases). Trimming pared 2 bases from V and 6 bases from J, leaving 14 bases between. Germline loops: CDR1 MNHEY, CDR2 SVGAGI. This CDR3 is built from 14 residues. CDR3 amino acids: CASSYGGGSGEQYF. CDR3 DNA: TGTGCCAGCAGTTACGGGGGCGGGAGCGGCGAGCAGTACTTC.

V is TRBV11-2 and J is TRBJ1-2, with D possibly being TRBD1 (6 bases). The CDR3 runs to 17 residues. Trimming took 3 bases from V and 2 from J, leaving 19 bases between them. Germline CDR1 reads SGHAT; CDR2 reads FQNNGV. The CDR3 sequence is CASSLALLTGRNYGYTF. Here the CDR3 DNA reads TGTGCCAGCAGCTTGGCACTTCTGACAGGAAGGAACTATGGCTACACCTTC.

The J gene is TRBJ1-1, the V gene TRBV11-2, with a possible D match to TRBD1 (6 bases). This CDR3 contains 14 residues. Trimming left V 1 base short and J 7 bases short, with 13 bases between. The germline CDR1 and CDR2 sequences are SGHAT and FQNNGV. This CDR3 is CASSLGRGLDEAFF. The CDR3 DNA follows: TGTGCCAGCAGCTTAGGCCGGGGGCTTGATGAAGCTTTCTTT. The whole variable domain, filled in from reference TRBV11-2 and TRBJ1-1, reads EAGVAQSPRYKIIEKRQSVAFWCNPISGHATLYWYQQILGQGPKLLIQFQNNGVVDDSQLPKDRFSAERLKGVDSTLKIQPAKLEDSAVYLCASSLGRGLDEAFFGQGTRLTVV.

This clone showed up just once. The CDR3, as DNA: TGCGCCAGCAGCTTACAGGGAGATCGTGAAAAACTGTTTTTT. Translated, it gives CASSLQGDREKLFF. J is TRBJ1-4 and V is TRBV5-1; weak D call: TRBD1 (6 bases). The CDR3 extends over 14 amino acids. The V end lost 2 bases, the J end lost 7 bases, and 12 bases lay between the germline ends. Germline V lookup: CDR1 SGHRS, CDR2 YFSETQ.

The chain combines TRBV7-2 with TRBJ1-6; TRBD1 matches at 8 bases. In germline, CDR1 is SGHTA, CDR2 FQGNSA. V was clipped by 6 bases and J by 9 bases; unmatched bases: 7. The CDR3 length is 14 residues. CDR3 loop: CASRWTGLGSPLHF. CDR3 coding DNA: TGTGCCAGCAGATGGACAGGGCTCGGTTCACCCCTCCACTTT.

The CDR3 bases are TGCGCCAGCAGCCAATCGGCTAGCGGGAGAGGTATAGAGACCCAGTACTTC. This translates into CASSQSASGRGIETQYF. The chain uses TRBV4-3 and TRBJ2-5; 10 bases are shared with TRBD2. CDR3 length: 17 amino acids. The J segment lost 4 bases and the V segment lost 2 bases, leaving 10 bases of the junction unmatched. Germline loops: CDR1 LGHNA, CDR2 YSLEER.

The rearrangement joins TRBV19 to TRBJ2-5; 10 nucleotides line up with TRBD1. CDR3 length equals 16 residues. V lost 5 bases, J lost 4 bases, and 10 bases stayed unmatched. The V gene's germline CDR1 is LNHDA and CDR2 SQIVND (reference sequence). Written as DNA, the CDR3 is TGTGCCAGTAGTCCCGGACAGGGGGTTGAGGTAGAGACCCAGTACTTC. As protein: CASSPGQGVEVETQYF.

This clone showed up just once. The chain is built from TRBV5-6 and TRBJ2-1, with D hard to call. CDR3 length: 12 residues. The germline V gene has CDR1 SGHDT and CDR2 YYEEEE. Deletions cut 9 bases from V and 2 bases from J, with 9 bases between. CDR3 bases: TGTGCCACCAAAAAAACCTACAATGAGCAGTTCTTC. Translation gives CATKKTYNEQFF.

The rearrangement links TRBV6-5 to TRBJ2-7, with D possibly matching TRBD1 (7 bases). There are 14 residues in the CDR3. V gave up 2 bases and J gave up 2 bases, with 10 bases separating them. The germline V gene has CDR1 MNHEY and CDR2 SVGAGI. As DNA, the CDR3 is TGTGCCAGCAGTTACGGGGGGACAGCCTACGAGCAGTACTTC. Its translation: CASSYGGTAYEQYF.

CDR3: CASSLNVERSGVYNEQFF. DNA for the CDR3: TGTGCCAGCAGTTTAAACGTCGAACGTAGCGGGGTCTACAATGAGCAGTTCTTC. J is TRBJ2-1 and V is TRBV28; 8 nucleotides agree with TRBD2. Germline-derived CDR1 and CDR2 are MDHEN and SYDVKM. J gave up 3 bases and V 2 bases, and 12 bases lay outside the gene matches. This CDR3 has 18 amino acids.

The gene calls are TRBV4-3 and TRBJ2-5; the D gene is possibly TRBD2 (5 bases). CDR3 length: 14 residues. V dropped 6 bases and J dropped 2 bases, with 13 bases sitting between them. CDR1 LGHNA and CDR2 YSLEER come from the germline V gene. DNA of the CDR3: TGCGCCAGCAGTTTTGCGAGCGGACAAGAGACCCAGTACTTC. As protein: CASSFASGQETQYF.

The V gene is TRBV28, the J gene TRBJ2-7; D gene unclear. CDR1 and CDR2 (germline): MDHEN, SYDVKM. Trimming took 1 base from V and 2 from J, leaving 6 bases between them. CDR3 length: 13 residues. The CDR3 region has the DNA TGTGCCAGCAGTTTATCGGTCACCTACGAGCAGTACTTC. Encoded protein: CASSLSVTYEQYF.

This clone showed up just a few times. The V gene is TRBV29-1, the J gene TRBJ2-1, with 10 positions matching TRBD2. Trimming removed 5 bases from V and 8 bases from J; junction bases left unmatched: 9. The CDR3 totals 14 residues. Germline assignment: CDR1 SQVTM and CDR2 ANQGSEA. The CDR3 loop is CSVTVAGGSHEQFF. CDR3 nucleotides: TGCAGCGTTACGGTAGCGGGAGGTTCCCATGAGCAGTTCTTC.